A single sample gave rise to the 7 T cell receptor beta chains below, sequenced in a study of memory CD4+ T cells and cytomegalovirus serostatus. Single viable CD3+CD4+CD8-CD45RO+ cells were sorted as the memory CD4+ T cells. Sequencing was performed with immunoSEQ multiplex PCR; in TCRdb, only in-frame clones are kept and a portion is missing. The sample shows just over 40,000 clones, roughly three quarters of them seen only once. The sample taken for sequencing was memory CD4+ T cells from blood. The receptor source for this set is an adult in good health and CMV-seronegative.

CDR3: CASSVGGMETQYF. DNA of the CDR3: TGCGCCAGCAGCGTCGGGGGGATGGAGACCCAGTACTTC. V usage is TRBV5-1 and J usage is TRBJ2-5; TRBD2 aligns across 7 bases. Losses at the gene ends were 4 bases for V and 5 bases for J; bases not matched to a gene: 5. CDR3 length: 13 residues. Germline V gives CDR1 SGHRS, CDR2 YFSETQ.

This chain links TRBV5-6 with TRBJ1-3, with D unresolved. From germline, CDR1 is SGHDT and CDR2 YYEEEE. The CDR3 sequence is 13 residues long. The ends were cut back, 4 bases at V and 1 base at J, with 6 bases in the middle. Written as DNA, the CDR3 is TGTGCCAGCAGCCCGAAATCTGGAAACACCATATATTTT. Translation gives CASSPKSGNTIYF.

V is TRBV18 and J is TRBJ2-2, with 8 bases fitting TRBD2. Germline CDR1 is KGHSH and CDR2 is LQKENI. The CDR3 is 16 amino acids. The V gene end was trimmed by 0 bases and the J gene end by 5 bases; junction bases not matched to a gene: 5. The CDR3 nucleotides read TGTGCCAGCTCACCACCGAACAGCGGGGGAACCGGGGAGCTGTTTTTT. Translating it yields CASSPPNSGGTGELFF.

The chain has TRBV5-1 and TRBJ1-2; 7 bases line up with TRBD1. V was clipped by 5 bases and J by 4 bases; unmatched bases: 14. Germline V gene sequence: CDR1 SGHRS, CDR2 YFSETQ. The CDR3 is 16 residues long. The CDR3 reads CASRETGSLLGYGYTF. CDR3 bases: TGCGCCAGCAGGGAGACAGGGTCTCTCCTAGGCTATGGCTACACCTTC.

V and J are TRBV7-2 and TRBJ1-1, with a weak D call TRBD1 (6 bases). CDR1 is SGHTA, CDR2 FQGNSA, per germline. Between the trimmed V and J ends, which lost 4 bases and 0 bases, there was a span of 12 bases. The CDR3 length is 15 residues. The CDR3 region is CASSSYRVMNTEAFF. Written as DNA, the CDR3 is TGTGCCAGCAGCTCCTACAGGGTCATGAACACTGAAGCTTTCTTT.

The chain uses TRBV2 and TRBJ2-3; TRBD1 or TRBD2 may be the D gene (5 bases each). V was trimmed by 8 bases and J by 0 bases, leaving 12 bases between them. Germline assignment: CDR1 SNHLY and CDR2 FYNNEI. The CDR3 covers 14 residues. The CDR3, as DNA: TGTGCCAGCGGGGGTCGGAGCAGCACAGATACGCAGTATTTT. Amino acid sequence: CASGGRSSTDTQYF.

This chain connects TRBV28 to TRBJ1-1, with TRBD1 as a possible D gene (5 bases). V gave up 6 bases and J gave up 3 bases, with 23 bases separating them. The CDR3 totals 17 residues. Germline loops: CDR1 MDHEN, CDR2 SYDVKM. CDR3 in DNA: TGTGCCAGCAGGGTCAAGACAGCGAAAAGGCCTTACACTGAAGCTTTCTTT. Its protein product is CASRVKTAKRPYTEAFF.